Shown below are 7 T cell receptor beta chains from a single sample sequenced in a study of T cell responses to AZD1222 COVID-19 vaccine (dated by TCRdb to the early 2020s). Library construction relied on the immunoSEQ multiplex PCR assay. Entries here come from immuneACCESS through TCRdb and include only in-frame sequences with V and J called. Some clones fail to appear in such tables; in the studies checked, an unresolved V gene covers under half of the shortfall, and the cause of the remainder is unknown. The sample includes approximately 30,000 clones, with over 80% observed a single time. The leading ten clones occupy roughly 8.4% of the sample. The time point label, read with the paper, signifies: about 28 days (+/-7) after the second vaccine dose. This material consisted of peripheral blood, taken 28 days after the second AZD1222 dose. All receptors derive from an adult who received the AZD1222 COVID-19 vaccine.

The chain joins TRBV25-1 to TRBJ1-2, with TRBD1 matching 7 bases. The length of the CDR3 is 13 residues. Trimming removed 7 bases from V and 5 bases from J; junction bases left unmatched: 7. The germline gives CDR1 MGHDK, CDR2 SYGVNS. The CDR3 loop reads CASTTGKGYGYTF. The CDR3, as DNA: TGTGCCAGCACGACAGGGAAGGGGTATGGCTACACCTTC.

The chain recombines TRBV24-1 with TRBJ2-3; a possible D gene is TRBD1 (6 bases). V lost 8 bases, J lost 2 bases, and 34 bases lay in between. CDR3 size: 21 residues. Germline V CDR1 and CDR2: KGHDR, SFDVKD. The CDR3 here is CATNRGWGTALLGGPTDTQYF. The CDR3 DNA sequence: TGTGCCACCAATAGGGGGTGGGGAACCGCCCTACTAGGAGGCCCCACAGATACGCAGTATTTT.

The J gene is TRBJ2-2, the V gene TRBV10-3, with 11 bases that match TRBD2. The CDR3 has 18 residues. CDR1 is ENHRY and CDR2 is SYGVKD in the germline V gene. The junction had 13 bases not matched to a gene; V was cut back by 8 bases and J by 2 bases. The CDR3 DNA is TGTGCCATCTGTACGGCCTCCGGACTAGCGGGTAACACCGGGGAGCTGTTTTTT. Translated, it gives CAICTASGLAGNTGELFF.

The chain uses TRBV2 and TRBJ1-2, with a weak D call TRBD1 (5 bases). With 8 bases removed from V and 8 bases from J, the gap between germline ends came to 12 bases. Germline-derived CDR1 and CDR2 are SNHLY and FYNNEI. This CDR3 has 11 amino acids. CDR3: CASGSGTGYTF. CDR3 nucleotides: TGTGCCAGCGGGTCCGGGACGGGCTACACCTTC.

This chain uses TRBV28 with TRBJ1-2; TRBD1 aligns across 7 bases. The germline CDR1 and CDR2 sequences are MDHEN and SYDVKM. CDR3 length equals 11 residues. V trimming: 8 bases; J trimming: 6 bases; junction bases outside the gene matches: 3. CDR3 region: CASGDRNGYTF. Here the CDR3 DNA reads TGTGCCAGCGGGGACAGAAATGGCTACACCTTC.

The chain is built from TRBV24-1 and TRBJ1-4, with a possible D match to TRBD1 (5 bases). Per germline, CDR1 KGHDR and CDR2 SFDVKD. The CDR3 is made up of 14 amino acids. Trimming took off 5 bases at V and 0 bases at J, with 6 bases between the two ends. CDR3 amino acids: CATSGGATNEKLFF. CDR3 DNA: TGTGCCACCAGTGGAGGGGCAACTAATGAAAAACTGTTTTTT.

This clone was seen a handful of times. This rearrangement joins TRBV6-5 to TRBJ2-3, with D unresolved. V lost 10 bases to trimming and J lost 5 bases, with 19 bases between them. CDR1 MNHEY and CDR2 SVGAGI come from the germline V gene. The length of the CDR3 is 14 residues. The CDR3 loop reads CATSRAPNGDTQYF. The DNA for the CDR3 is TGTGCCACCTCCCGGGCGCCAAACGGAGATACGCAGTATTTT.